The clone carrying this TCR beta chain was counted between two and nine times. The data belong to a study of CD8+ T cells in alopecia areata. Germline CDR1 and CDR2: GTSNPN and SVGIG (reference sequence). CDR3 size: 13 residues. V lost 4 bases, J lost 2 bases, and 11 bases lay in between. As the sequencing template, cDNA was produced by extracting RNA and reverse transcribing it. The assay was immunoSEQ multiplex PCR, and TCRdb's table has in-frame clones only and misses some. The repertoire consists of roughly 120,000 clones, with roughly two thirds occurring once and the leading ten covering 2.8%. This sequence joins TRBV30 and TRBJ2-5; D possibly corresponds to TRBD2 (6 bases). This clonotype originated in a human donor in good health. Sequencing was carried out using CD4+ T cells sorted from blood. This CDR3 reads CAWTPAGQETQYF. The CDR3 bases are TGTGCCTGGACCCCGGCGGGGCAAGAGACCCAGTACTTC.